The TCR beta chain under discussion was sequenced for a study of response to subunit inactivated influenza vaccine. Whole-study findings and limits: Authors proposed each seasonal influenza vaccination draws in few new T cells.

TCRdb ran MiXCR on the RT-PCR reads and lists one entry per CDR3 protein. The sample contains about 500,000 distinct CDR3 sequences, around 7.7% of which appear only once. CDR1 and CDR2 from the germline V gene are ENHRY and SYGVKD. The CDR3 covers 12 residues. Trimming took off 2 bases at V and 2 bases at J, with 2 bases between the two ends. There are many counts of this clonotype. The antigen remains unidentified. The chain uses TRBV10-3 and TRBJ2-3; D is ambiguous. The sample consisted of PBMCs from blood, taken about 24 months after vaccination. This clonotype was sampled from a man aged 50-75 years who received an inactivated influenza vaccine. CDR3 sequence reads: CAISENTDTQYF. CDR3 nucleotide sequence: TGTGCCATCAGTGAGAACACAGATACGCAGTATTTT.